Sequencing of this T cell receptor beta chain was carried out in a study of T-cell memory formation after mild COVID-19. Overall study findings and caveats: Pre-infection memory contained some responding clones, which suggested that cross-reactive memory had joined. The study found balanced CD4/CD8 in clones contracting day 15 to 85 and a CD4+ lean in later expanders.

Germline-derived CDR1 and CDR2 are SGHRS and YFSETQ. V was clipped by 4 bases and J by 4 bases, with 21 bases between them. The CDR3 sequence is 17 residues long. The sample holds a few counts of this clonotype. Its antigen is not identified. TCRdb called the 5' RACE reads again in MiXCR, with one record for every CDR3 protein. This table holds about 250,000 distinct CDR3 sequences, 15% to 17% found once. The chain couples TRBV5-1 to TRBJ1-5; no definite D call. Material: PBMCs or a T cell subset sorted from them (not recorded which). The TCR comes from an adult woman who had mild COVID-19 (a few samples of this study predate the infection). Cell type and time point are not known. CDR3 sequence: CASSPYPMDEGNQPQHF. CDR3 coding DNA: TGCGCCAGCAGCCCCTACCCTATGGACGAAGGAAATCAGCCCCAGCATTTT.